One sample yielded the 27 T cell receptor beta chains listed below, sequenced in a study of blood T cells in healthy people across ages. Then a second PCR, running about 7 to 11 cycles, was carried out with a sample-barcoded 5' primer and a J-beta primer mix. A single record per CDR3 protein comes from TCRdb applying MiXCR to the 5' RACE reads. The sample has 790,000 or so distinct CDR3 sequences, 46% seen once; the top ten hold approximately 18%. The sample consisted of blood. Every receptor here comes from a man aged 80 or over in good health.

The V gene is TRBV5-1, the J gene TRBJ2-5; 8 bases are a match to TRBD2. The CDR3 covers 12 residues. Germline trimming cut 6 bases from V and 4 bases from J; bases unmatched to any gene: 2. The germline V gene encodes CDR1 SGHRS and CDR2 YFSETQ. The CDR3 spells CASNLAGETQYF. CDR3 nucleotide sequence: TGCGCCAGCAACCTAGCGGGAGAGACCCAGTACTTC.

About this clonotype itself: One end of the junction is discordant with germline, which a read error may explain. The chain combines TRBV2 with TRBJ2-3, with 8 bases fitting TRBD2. This CDR3 contains 15 residues. CDR1 SNHLY and CDR2 FYNNEI come from the germline V gene. The CDR3 loop reads CACSDGPSGLDTQYF. In DNA form, the CDR3 reads TGTGCCTGCAGTGATGGGCCTAGCGGGTTAGATACGCAGTATTTT.

This sequence joins TRBV20-1 and TRBJ2-5; tentatively, D is TRBD1 (6 bases). The CDR3 extends over 14 amino acids. Germline V gene sequence: CDR1 DFQATT, CDR2 SNEGSKA (reference sequence). Deletions cut 6 bases from V and 2 bases from J, with 16 bases between. CDR3 sequence reads: CSARTTGSQETQYF. The CDR3 DNA reads TGCAGTGCCAGAACAACAGGGTCGCAAGAGACCCAGTACTTC.

V and J are TRBV5-1 and TRBJ2-7; 9 bases align to TRBD2. Germline V gene lookup returns CDR1 SGHRS and CDR2 YFSETQ. CDR3 length: 17 amino acids. The V and J ends lost 1 base and 0 bases, in that order; junction bases with no gene match: 8. The CDR3 loop is CASSLTSRLAVSYEQYF. The CDR3, as DNA: TGCGCCAGCAGCTTGACCTCCCGACTAGCGGTCTCCTACGAGCAGTACTTC.

V and J are TRBV30 and TRBJ2-1, with D possibly being TRBD1 or TRBD2 (6 bases each). There are 16 residues in the CDR3. Trimming took 0 bases from V and 7 from J, leaving 19 bases between them. Germline CDR1 GTSNPN, CDR2 SVGIG (reference sequence). This CDR3 reads CAWSVLGGKGSNEQFF. The CDR3 nucleotides read TGTGCCTGGAGTGTACTGGGGGGCAAAGGGTCAAATGAGCAGTTCTTC.

The chain is built from TRBV12-3 or TRBV12-4 and TRBJ2-1; D is perhaps TRBD1 or TRBD2 (6 bases each). Trimming removed 7 bases from V and 6 bases from J, with 16 bases in between. The CDR3 runs to 14 residues. The CDR3 spells CASTPGHSGNEQFF. The CDR3 DNA reads as TGTGCCAGCACCCCGGGACATAGCGGCAATGAGCAGTTCTTC.

The chain links TRBV4-2 to TRBJ2-5, with D maybe TRBD2 (5 bases). The CDR3 contains 16 residues. V was shortened by 1 base and J by 5 bases, with 17 bases between the two germline ends. Germline assignment: CDR1 LGHNA and CDR2 YNFKEQ. The CDR3 DNA reads as TGTGCCAGCAGCCAAGGCCCGACAAACCCGGGGGAGACCCAGTACTTC. Its translation is CASSQGPTNPGETQYF.

This clonotype was recorded a few times. CDR3 protein: CASSFEGPYEQYF. In DNA form, the CDR3 reads TGTGCCAGCAGTTTCGAGGGGCCCTACGAGCAGTACTTC. This chain uses TRBV12-3 or TRBV12-4 with TRBJ2-7, with D perhaps assigned TRBD1 or TRBD2 (5 bases each). This CDR3 contains 13 residues. The V end lost 3 bases, the J end lost 2 bases, and 8 bases lay between the germline ends.

This chain's CDR3 is CASSRQRRSYEQFF. CDR3 nucleotide sequence: TGTGCCAGCAGTCGACAGAGGCGATCCTACGAGCAGTTCTTC. The V call is TRBV27, the J call TRBJ2-1; D is perhaps TRBD1 (5 bases). Germline CDR1 and CDR2: MNHEY and SMNVEV (reference sequence). V gave up 5 bases and J gave up 10 bases, with 18 bases separating them. CDR3 length equals 14 residues.

On this clonotype: A much larger clonotype is one base distant, so this may be a read error. The chain carries TRBV20-1 and TRBJ2-5; no clear D gene. The V and J ends lost 1 base and 1 base respectively, with 10 bases between them. Germline V gives CDR1 DFQATT, CDR2 SNEGSKA (reference sequence). The CDR3 extends over 14 amino acids. CDR3 DNA sequence: TGCAGTGCTAGAGGCAGCGAATTCCAAGAGACCCAGTACTTC. It translates to CSARGSEFQETQYF.

As to this clonotype: One end of the junction does not line up with germline, which may come from a read error. The CDR3 nucleotides read TGCAGCGTTGATGCTCAGGGGGCCAACGTCCCGACTTTC. This sequence encodes CSVDAQGANVPTF. The chain joins TRBV29-1 to TRBJ2-6, with 8 bases matching TRBD1. Germline V lookup: CDR1 SQVTM, CDR2 ANQGSEA. The CDR3 covers 13 residues.

This chain links TRBV20-1 with TRBJ1-2; D unclear. V lost 2 bases, J lost 0 bases, and 10 bases lay in between. The length of the CDR3 is 14 residues. Germline V gives CDR1 DFQATT, CDR2 SNEGSKA (reference sequence). In DNA, the CDR3 is TGCAGTGCTAGACCGCTGAGGGCTAACTATGGCTACACCTTC. Its protein product is CSARPLRANYGYTF.

The gene calls are TRBV5-6 and TRBJ2-1; D unresolved. V was cut by 4 bases and J by 12 bases, with 11 bases left in between. CDR3 length: 11 residues. CDR1 SGHDT and CDR2 YYEEEE come from the germline V gene. The CDR3 loop is CASSPLKWQFF. The CDR3 nucleotides are TGTGCCAGCAGCCCCCTTAAGTGGCAGTTCTTC.

This clonotype has only a few counts. The V and J genes are TRBV12-3 or TRBV12-4 and TRBJ1-2; the D gene is possibly TRBD1 (5 bases). CDR3 length equals 13 residues. V was cut by 3 bases and J by 3 bases, with 8 bases left in between. CDR3 bases: TGTGCCAGCAGTTTGGACATTTACTATGGCTACACCTTC. This translates into CASSLDIYYGYTF.

J is TRBJ2-5 and V is TRBV12-3 or TRBV12-4, with a weak D call TRBD2 (5 bases). This CDR3 has 15 amino acids. V was trimmed by 2 bases and J by 11 bases, leaving 21 bases between them. This CDR3 reads CASSLSGNAYNEQYF. The CDR3 DNA sequence: TGTGCCAGCAGTTTATCGGGAAATGCCTACAATGAGCAGTACTTC.

The chain uses TRBV28 and TRBJ1-2, with a possible D match to TRBD1 (6 bases). Trimming shortened V by 7 bases and J by 2 bases, and 14 bases separated the two germline ends. The CDR3 is made up of 14 amino acids. CDR1 MDHEN and CDR2 SYDVKM come from the germline V gene. CDR3 sequence reads: CASNNAGANYGYTF. The CDR3 DNA reads TGTGCCAGCAATAATGCGGGGGCCAACTATGGCTACACCTTC.

The chain carries TRBV14 and TRBJ2-1; possible D gene TRBD1, 5 bases. Per the germline V gene, CDR1 is SGHDN and CDR2 is FVKESK. V shed 0 bases and J shed 6 bases, with 15 bases lying between them. This CDR3 is 16 amino acids long. The CDR3 spells CASSQESGHLRNEQFF. The CDR3 coding sequence is TGTGCCAGCAGCCAAGAATCAGGACATCTTCGCAATGAGCAGTTCTTC.

The sample holds a few counts of this clonotype. This rearrangement joins TRBV9 to TRBJ2-5; a possible D gene is TRBD1 (5 bases). The V and J ends lost 2 bases and 7 bases respectively, with 12 bases between them. Germline V gene data show CDR1 as SGDLS and CDR2 as YYNGEE. CDR3 size: 13 residues. CDR3 residues: CASSVSQAMTQYF. CDR3 nucleotide sequence: TGTGCCAGCAGCGTTTCACAGGCCATGACCCAGTACTTC.

This clonotype showed up just once. This may be a read error, as it is one base from a much larger clone. The rearrangement joins TRBV29-1 to TRBJ2-3, with 14 positions matching TRBD2. The germline CDR1 and CDR2 sequences are SQVTM and ANQGSEA. V shed 3 bases, J shed 2 bases, and the junction held 1 base outside the gene matches. This CDR3 is built from 15 residues. CDR3 DNA sequence: TGCAGCGTTGAGGGACTAGCGGGGGCCACAGATACGCAGTATTTT. Translating it yields CSVEGLAGATDTQYF.

This clonotype was detected only a few times. A read error may be the cause here, since a much bigger clone is one base away. The chain couples TRBV7-2 to TRBJ1-6; a weak D match, TRBD1 (6 bases). This CDR3 has 18 amino acids. Germline values: CDR1 SGHTA, CDR2 FQGNSA. The CDR3 loop is CASSLGRVARGGDSPPHF. CDR3 coding DNA: TGTGCCAGCAGCTTAGGCCGGGTAGCCAGGGGTGGGGATTCACCCCCCCACTTT.

The table lists this clonotype with a few counts. This chain connects TRBV13 to TRBJ2-3; TRBD2 matches at 11 bases. This CDR3 spans 15 amino acids. CDR1 and CDR2 (germline): PRHDT, FYEKMQ (reference sequence). After removal of 5 bases from V and 6 bases from J, the junction contained 7 bases not matched to a gene. In DNA form, the CDR3 reads TGTGCCAGCAGCCTGAGGGCTAGCGGGGGGGATACGCAGTATTTT. This sequence encodes CASSLRASGGDTQYF.

CDR3 nucleotide sequence: TGTGCCAGCAGCCAAGTTGCGGGAGCTCGCGGTGAGCAGTTCTTC. This translates into CASSQVAGARGEQFF. The chain joins TRBV14 to TRBJ2-1; 7 positions match TRBD2. With V trimmed by 1 base and J by 9 bases, 9 bases remained unmatched. The germline V gene encodes CDR1 SGHDN and CDR2 FVKESK. This CDR3 has 15 amino acids.

The chain uses TRBV20-1 and TRBJ2-3; TRBD2 might be the D (6 bases). The germline V gene has CDR1 DFQATT and CDR2 SNEGSKA (reference sequence). The V and J ends lost 5 bases and 0 bases respectively, with 21 bases between them. This CDR3 spans 17 amino acids. As DNA, the CDR3 is TGCAGTGCTGGCGGGAACGGGGGACTCTCGAGCACAGATACGCAGTATTTT. Its translation: CSAGGNGGLSSTDTQYF.

This clonotype has ten or more counts. This chain joins TRBV20-1 and TRBJ2-1, with D possibly TRBD2 on 5 matching bases. Germline assignment: CDR1 DFQATT and CDR2 SNEGSKA (reference sequence). This CDR3 contains 15 residues. The V and J ends lost 3 bases and 1 base respectively, with 13 bases between them. In nucleotides, the CDR3 is TGCAGTGCTAGCGCTAGCAGAAATTCCTACAATGAGCAGTTCTTC. Amino acids: CSASASRNSYNEQFF.

This clonotype was recorded many times. CDR3 sequence reads: CAISESKTGTKNIQYF. The CDR3 DNA reads TGTGCCATCAGTGAGTCGAAAACAGGGACCAAAAACATTCAGTACTTC. This sequence joins TRBV10-3 and TRBJ2-4, with D perhaps TRBD1 (6 bases). This CDR3 region has 16 residues. Germline values: CDR1 ENHRY, CDR2 SYGVKD. Trimming took 0 bases from V and 2 from J, leaving 11 bases between them.

V is TRBV7-8 and J is TRBJ1-2; weak D call: TRBD1 (6 bases). The ends were cut back, 0 bases at V and 3 bases at J, with 11 bases in the middle. Germline V gene sequence: CDR1 SGHVS, CDR2 FQNEAQ. This CDR3 spans 15 amino acids. The CDR3 DNA follows: TGTGCCAGCAGCTTAGCGCTGGGGGGCTACTATGGCTACACCTTC. Protein sequence: CASSLALGGYYGYTF.

V gene TRBV5-1 combines with J gene TRBJ2-5; no firm D call. Trimming took 4 bases from V and 2 from J, leaving 9 bases between them. This CDR3 contains 13 residues. Germline CDR1 is SGHRS and CDR2 is YFSETQ. DNA of the CDR3: TGCGCCAGCAGCGTGAACACTCAAGAGACCCAGTACTTC. Encoded protein: CASSVNTQETQYF.